The rows below give T cell receptor beta chains drawn from one sample of a study of T cell changes during pregnancy in multiple sclerosis. Only in-frame clones appear in the TCRdb table, and some are missing; sequencing was by immunoSEQ multiplex PCR. The table records tens of thousands of clones, under 95% of them present only once. Here the sequenced sample was peripheral blood, taken in the first trimester of pregnancy. These receptors came from a female donor in good health, enrolled as a control in a pregnancy study. The CDR3 runs from the conserved cysteine through the conserved F or W. The D gene is left open where the match is weak. Only part of the rows carry a size: once, few, many, or a class if the clone is expanded.

D	size	V	J	DNA	CDR3
NA	NA	TRBV7-9	TRBJ2-7	TGTGCCAGCAGTGGAGGGGGGGCCAACATCTACGAGCAGTACTTC	CASSGGGANIYEQYF
NA	NA	TRBV5-1	TRBJ1-4	TGCGCCAGCAGCTTGCAGGGCACTAATGAAAAACTGTTTTTT	CASSLQGTNEKLFF
TRBD1	NA	TRBV4-1	TRBJ1-2	TGCGCCAGCAGCGAGTCGTGGGACAGGGGGCTCTATGGCTACACCTTC	CASSESWDRGLYGYTF
NA	few	TRBV7-9	TRBJ1-3	TGTGCCAGCAGCTTAGTTCCGGACAGTATTACCCGGCCTGGAAACACCATATATTTT	CASSLVPDSITRPGNTIYF
NA	NA	TRBV5-4	TRBJ1-2	TGTGCCAGCAGCTTCACAGGGTCTAACTATGGCTACACCTTC	CASSFTGSNYGYTF
TRBD1	NA	TRBV5-4	TRBJ2-1	TGTGCCAGCAGCCCGGCACCGACAGGGTTGGATGAGCAGTTCTTC	CASSPAPTGLDEQFF
NA	NA	TRBV30	TRBJ1-2	TGTGCCTGGAGTGTTGAGGCTCTCCTTAACTATGGCTACACCTTC	CAWSVEALLNYGYTF
TRBD1	NA	TRBV12-5	TRBJ1-2	TGTGCTAGTGGACTGGACAGGCTCTATGGCTACACCTTC	CASGLDRLYGYTF
TRBD2	NA	TRBV11-3	TRBJ2-1	TGTGCCAGCAGCTCCCACGCGGGGGGATCCAAGCAGTTCTTC	CASSSHAGGSKQFF
NA	NA	TRBV6-1	TRBJ1-2	TGTGCCAGCAGTGAAATACCAGAACCCAAAAACTATGGCTACACCTTC	CASSEIPEPKNYGYTF
NA	once	TRBV5-1	TRBJ2-3	TGCGCCAGCAGCAAGGGGGTGGATACGCAGTATTTT	CASSKGVDTQYF
TRBD1	NA	TRBV6-6	TRBJ2-7	TGTGCCAGCAGTTACAAGGGACAGGGGTACGAGCAGTACTTC	CASSYKGQGYEQYF
NA	NA	TRBV27	TRBJ2-7	TGTGCCAGCAGTTTCGACAGCACCTACGAGCAGTACTTC	CASSFDSTYEQYF
NA	NA	TRBV9	TRBJ1-1	TGTGCCAGCAGTGGACATTGGGTTGGGACTGAAGCTTTCTTT	CASSGHWVGTEAFF
NA	NA	TRBV7-8	TRBJ2-5	TGTGCCAGCAGCTTATACGGGGGGCTGGGGACCCAGTACTTC	CASSLYGGLGTQYF
NA	NA	TRBV29-1	TRBJ1-1	TGCAGCCAGGGTCCCACTGAAGCTTTCTTT	CSQGPTEAFF
NA	NA	TRBV5-8	TRBJ2-3	TGTGCCAGCAGCTTGAGGGGCGGACACACAGATACGCAGTATTTT	CASSLRGGHTDTQYF
TRBD2	few	TRBV6-5	TRBJ2-3	TGTGCCAGCAGCCGGCGGGGGGGCACAGATACGCAGTATTTT	CASSRRGGTDTQYF
NA	NA	TRBV28	TRBJ2-1	TGTGCCAGCAGAGCGGACTGGAGCTCCTACAATGAGCAGTTCTTC	CASRADWSSYNEQFF
NA	once	TRBV2	TRBJ2-6	TGTGCCAGCAGTGAAGGACAGACTGGGGCCAACGTCCTGACTTTC	CASSEGQTGANVLTF
NA	NA	TRBV28	TRBJ2-2	TGTGCCAGCAGCTATACCGGGACACCCCGCGGGGAGCTGTTTTTT	CASSYTGTPRGELFF
NA	NA	TRBV6-6	TRBJ1-2	TGTGCCAGCAGTTACGGGGGGAACTATGGCTACACCTTC	CASSYGGNYGYTF
NA	NA	TRBV5-4	TRBJ1-2	TGTGCCAGCAGCTTGGGCCAGAACTATGGCTACACCTTC	CASSLGQNYGYTF
TRBD2	NA	TRBV27	TRBJ2-7	TGTGCCACCCGGCGGGGGGGGAGCGAGCAGTACTTC	CATRRGGSEQYF
NA	NA	TRBV19	TRBJ1-1	TGTGCCAGTAGTATAGATGGGGGGGGAACTGAAGCTTTCTTT	CASSIDGGGTEAFF
NA	NA	TRBV10-2	TRBJ1-1	TGCGCCAGCAGGGAGGGCTCTGAAGCTTTCTTT	CASREGSEAFF
NA	once	TRBV4-3	TRBJ2-5	TGCGCCAGCAGCCAAGACTCGGGGAAAGAGACCCAGTACTTC	CASSQDSGKETQYF
TRBD1	few	TRBV6-5	TRBJ1-1	TGTGCCAGCACCAGGACAGGGTCGAGGGACGCTGAAGCTTTCTTT	CASTRTGSRDAEAFF
TRBD1	NA	TRBV7-3	TRBJ1-1	TGTGCCAGCAGCTTAATGGCGGGACAGGGGGCGAGGTTTGAAGCTTTCTTT	CASSLMAGQGARFEAFF
NA	NA	TRBV6-5	TRBJ2-2	TGTGCCAGCAGTTACGGAGGTAACACCGGGGAGCTGTTTTTT	CASSYGGNTGELFF
NA	NA	TRBV5-4	TRBJ2-2	TGTGCCAGCAGCGCCCTGAGCGGGGAGCTGTTTTTT	CASSALSGELFF
TRBD1	NA	TRBV27	TRBJ1-2	TGTGCCAGCAGTCCCCAGGGGGCAAACTATGGCTACACCTTC	CASSPQGANYGYTF
NA	NA	TRBV5-6	TRBJ1-2	TGTGCCAGCAGCTTGGCAGGACCGGGAGGCTACACCTTC	CASSLAGPGGYTF
NA	NA	TRBV27	TRBJ1-4	TGTGCCAGCGGCGTTAGGGGTTTCCCGTACGAGGATGAAAAACTGTTTTTT	CASGVRGFPYEDEKLFF
NA	NA	TRBV4-1	TRBJ2-7	TGCGCCAGCAGCCACATCGGGCGGGGCAGGGGGTCATCCTACGAGCAGTACTTC	CASSHIGRGRGSSYEQYF
NA	NA	TRBV9	TRBJ2-5	TGTGCCAGCAGCGCCGACTCTCTACGGCGAGAGACCCAGTACTTC	CASSADSLRRETQYF
TRBD1	NA	TRBV30	TRBJ1-5	TGTGCCTGGGCCGGGACAGGGGGCAATCAGCCCCAGCATTTT	CAWAGTGGNQPQHF
NA	NA	TRBV4-3	TRBJ2-1	TGCGCCAGCAGCCAAGAACTGGACAGTCAATACAATGAGCAGTTCTTC	CASSQELDSQYNEQFF
TRBD2	NA	TRBV5-1	TRBJ2-3	TGCGCCAGCAGCCAACTAGCGGGGAGCTCTAGCACAGATACGCAGTATTTT	CASSQLAGSSSTDTQYF
NA	once	TRBV7-2	TRBJ2-7	TGTGCCAGCAGCTTAAACGGGGGAAGCTACGAGCAGTACTTC	CASSLNGGSYEQYF
NA	NA	TRBV5-4	TRBJ1-6	TGTGCCAGCAGCTTTGATCGAGGGAATTCACCCCTCCACTTT	CASSFDRGNSPLHF
NA	NA	TRBV27	TRBJ1-2	TGTGCCAGCAGTTTTGACAGATACTATGGCTACACCTTC	CASSFDRYYGYTF